This paragraph covers one T cell receptor (beta chain) sequence. What this receptor recognizes is not known. Base qualities are missing; no much larger clone stands one base away. The trial excluded patients who had a history of autoimmune disease or were on systemic immunosuppression. Peripheral blood for TCR sequencing was drawn from every dose cohort at baseline, at cycle 4 day 1 and at cycle 7 day 1. The samples were drawn from a first-in-human, open-label, multicenter phase I dose-escalation trial of ivuxolimab. Adults with locally advanced or metastatic melanoma, renal cell carcinoma, hepatocellular carcinoma or head and neck squamous cell carcinoma were enrolled in the trial. Before TCR sequencing, CD4+ T cells and CD8+ T cells were sorted from peripheral blood as separate populations. This sample stems from a study of OX40 agonist ivuxolimab in advanced cancers. For the study in its entirety: Ivuxolimab was an agonistic, fully human IgG2 monoclonal antibody directed against OX40 (CD134), a costimulatory receptor. Intravenous ivuxolimab was administered to patients every 2 weeks at six dose levels: 0.01, 0.1, 0.3, 1.5, 3 and 10 mg/kg. Among the roughly 50 dose-escalation patients, roughly 20 had hepatocellular carcinoma, around 15 melanoma, 9 renal cell carcinoma and 9 head and neck cancer. The dose-escalation cohort was roughly 83% male with a mean age of approximately 60 years, ranging from about 23 to 85. Patients were allowed to have had prior anti-PD-1, anti-PD-L1 or anti-CTLA-4 therapy, and 40% of the dose-escalation patients had been treated with checkpoint inhibitors. Partial responses occurred in three dose-escalation patients: two with cutaneous melanoma and one with hepatocellular carcinoma. The purpose of peripheral TCRbeta sequencing was to test whether ivuxolimab changed TCR sequence diversity and led to clonal T-cell expansion. The paper reports the monotherapy dose-escalation portion (N = 52 patients) of the phase I ivuxolimab trial.

CDR1 and CDR2 (MDHEN, SYDVKM) derive from the germline V gene. V and J lose 10 bases and 7 bases, and a span of 10 bases separates them. Inclusive of the bounding cysteine and phenylalanine, the CDR3 is 10 residues long. The kept DNA is CDR3 alone, 30 bases in frame from the first base. Genomic DNA was isolated from the sorted cells so that the TCRbeta CDR3 region could be sequenced. TCRbeta CDR3 regions were sequenced using the immunoSEQ Assay. Imported from immuneACCESS, the table was reduced by TCRdb to in-frame sequences with V and J called. These copies leave out some clones; in studies compared against another copy, an unresolved V gene accounts for under half, and the cause of the remainder is not known. For this sample there are tens of thousands of clones; about 90% appear just once. Approximately 7.7% of the sample is held by the ten biggest clonotypes. The study at large found these results: In partial responders in the 0.1-3.0 mg/kg groups, normalized peripheral clonal expansion was found to be among the lowest, especially among CD8+ T cells. At doses of 0.1 to 3.0 mg/kg, clonal expansion of both CD4+ and CD8+ T cells in blood was seen between baseline and week 6. Low levels of normalized T-cell clonal expansion were also seen in some patients who did not respond. After ivuxolimab, more expanded clones were found on average in CD8+ T cells than in CD4+ T cells. The antigen specificity of the peripheral T cells that underwent clonal expansion was not determined.

The sequences come from CD4+ or CD8+ T cells sorted from blood, collected in a trial of the OX40 agonist ivuxolimab. The V and J genes are TRBV28 and TRBJ2-5; the D segment could be TRBD2, given 5 matching bases. This TCR derives from an adult with an advanced solid tumor such as melanoma, head and neck, liver or kidney cancer. The CDR3 sequence is CATGVGTQYF. The DNA sequence is as follows: TGTGCCACCGGGGTAGGGACCCAGTACTTC. When the CDR3 is completed using the reference TRBV28 and TRBJ2-5 genes on either side, the full variable domain is DVKVTQSSRYLVKRTGEKVFLECVQDMDHENMFWYRQDPGLGLRLIYFSYDVKMKEKGDIPEGYSVSREKKERFSLILESASTNQTSMYLCATGVGTQYFGPGTRLLVL.